This TCR beta chain was identified during a study of regulatory T cells in long-lasting Graves disease. Study results and caveats: Clonotypes that were public and shared totalled around 2,700 in persistent patients versus about a thousand in new patients. Reduced TCR diversity was observed in persistent Graves' patients versus newly diagnosed patients. Under persistent disease, TRBV28, TRBJ1-2 and TRBJ2-5 were used preferentially.

Sequencing libraries for TCR beta were prepared with iRepertoire HTBI primers and Arm-PCR of CDR3 regions. TCRdb itself ran the multiplex PCR reads through MiXCR, one entry per CDR3 protein. The data contain fewer than 400,000 distinct CDR3 sequences, around a fifth of them singletons. This clonotype was seen a few times. Its antigen is currently unknown. Germline V gene lookup returns CDR1 SGDLS and CDR2 YYNGEE. The CDR3 sequence is 14 residues long. Deletions cut 0 bases from V and 7 bases from J, with 11 bases between. Specified time point: persistent/refractory GD, antithyroid drugs over 5 years with positive TRAb. PBMCs were the source of the RNA used for TCR sequencing.

The TCR comes from a female donor with Graves disease. The material sequenced was peripheral blood mononuclear cells (PBMCs), taken when the disease was refractory, from a patient treated with antithyroid drugs. The chain has TRBV9 and TRBJ1-5, with no clear D. Here the CDR3 DNA reads TGTGCCAGCAGCGTAGGGGCTACTGGGCAGCCCCAGCATTTT. Translation: CASSVGATGQPQHF.